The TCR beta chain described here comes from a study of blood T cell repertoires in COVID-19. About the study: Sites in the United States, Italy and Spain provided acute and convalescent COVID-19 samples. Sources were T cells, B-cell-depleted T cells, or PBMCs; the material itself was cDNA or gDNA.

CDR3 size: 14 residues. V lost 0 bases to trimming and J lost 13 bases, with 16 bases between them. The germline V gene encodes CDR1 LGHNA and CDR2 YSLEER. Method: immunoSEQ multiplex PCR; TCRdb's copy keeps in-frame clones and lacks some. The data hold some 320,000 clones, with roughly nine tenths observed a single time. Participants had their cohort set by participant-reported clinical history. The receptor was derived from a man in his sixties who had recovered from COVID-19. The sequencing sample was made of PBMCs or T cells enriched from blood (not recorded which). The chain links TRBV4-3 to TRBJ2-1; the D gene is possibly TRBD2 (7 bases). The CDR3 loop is CASSQEGGPGIQFF. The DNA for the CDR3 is TGCGCCAGCAGCCAAGAGGGGGGGCCGGGGATTCAGTTCTTC.